This T cell receptor (beta chain) was observed in a study of shared clonotypes between healthy human individuals. As for the study in general: The plates for each donor numbered three CD4 naive, three CD4 memory, two CD8 naive and one CD8 memory. Points from the study as a whole: Clonotype sharing among donors was thought likely to change with sequencing depth.

The CDR3 totals 17 residues. Trimming took 0 bases from V and 11 from J, leaving 25 bases between them. Germline CDR1 and CDR2: SGHAT and FQNNGV. TCRdb keeps only in-frame clones here, not all; method: immunoSEQ multiplex PCR. The table records about 1 million clones, more than 60% of them present only once. In regard to this clone: What it binds is not known.

This clonotype was obtained from a man aged 18 to 29 in good health. Sequencing used memory CD4+ T cells sorted from blood. Stated subset: CD45RA-negative fraction. The rearrangement links TRBV11-2 to TRBJ1-1; perhaps TRBD1 as D (5 bases). The CDR3, as DNA: TGTGCCAGCAGCTTAGATCGTATAGGGGCAGGAGAATTACGGGCTTTCTTT. Translated: CASSLDRIGAGELRAFF.